The entry that follows covers one T cell receptor beta chain sequence. Its antigen is currently not known. No quality values exist for individual bases; no much larger clone is one base distant. This record comes from a study of cytomegalovirus exposure and HLA in healthy donors (dated by TCRdb to about 2017). Background for the entire study: A later analysis indicated that the 130 or so validation repertoires were generated on the platform also employed for the roughly 730 repertoires of the first cohort. Along with the approximately 700-subject first cohort, a separate validation cohort of about 110 different subjects was used. The aim of the study was to test whether cataloging public T cell receptors could identify signatures of past pathogen exposure. To predict cytomegalovirus infection status, the study brought together high-throughput TCR immunosequencing, statistical association of individual TCRs with disease status, and machine learning.

On the study overall, not on this receptor specifically: Three of the identified cytomegalovirus-associated TCR beta chains were confirmed in vitro to be specific for cytomegalovirus antigens. All 120 or so repertoires were used to score co-occurrence in the validation cohort in a later analysis, because that analysis had no HLA typing for the cohort. Cytomegalovirus status was reported to be diagnosed by the classifier with high specificity and sensitivity in both the original and validation cohorts. Across donors, most TCR sequences were observed very rarely, whereas some public TCRs were present in many individuals. In the study, about 150 TCR beta chains were listed as associated with cytomegalovirus. Subsequent analysis determined that TCRs grouped into clusters in the first cohort also showed a tendency toward co-occurrence across the roughly 120 validation repertoires, and about 93% of cluster scores exceeded 0. The authors suggested that the approach could potentially be generalized to other disease states and immunological phenotypes.

Library preparation employed the immunoSEQ multiplex PCR assay. The study's processing was this. A statistical classification framework was developed to diagnose cytomegalovirus status using the catalog of TCR beta chain sequences. The clones in this table, taken by TCRdb from immuneACCESS, are in-frame only. Not every clone is retained; where verified, under half of the shortfall comes from an unresolved V gene, and the cause of the rest is unknown. V and J calls plus clone size are reproduced from that table; the DNA served to infer D and trimming. This sample comprises a few hundred thousand clones, approximately 88% of them detected only once. The leading ten clones occupy around 15% of the sample. CDR1 and CDR2, looked up from the germline V gene (reference sequence), are GTSNPN and SVGIG. V is cut by 3 bases and J by 0 bases, and the space between the germline ends is 15 bases. The CDR3 sequence holds 15 residues, the cysteine and phenylalanine included. Left in the record is the CDR3 DNA by itself, 45 bases read in frame from the first base.

Separate from the approximately 700-subject first cohort, the validation cohort of 95 to 150 subjects was the group to which the donors belonged. The sequence was collected from a woman in her 30s in good health and CMV-seropositive. The sample was PBMCs. The chain is assembled from TRBV30 and TRBJ2-7; matching of 6 bases hints at TRBD1 as the D gene. The nucleotide sequence is given as TGTGCCTGGAGGATTGAGAGGGGGAGCTCCTACGAGCAGTACTTC. Its protein is CAWRIERGSSYEQYF.